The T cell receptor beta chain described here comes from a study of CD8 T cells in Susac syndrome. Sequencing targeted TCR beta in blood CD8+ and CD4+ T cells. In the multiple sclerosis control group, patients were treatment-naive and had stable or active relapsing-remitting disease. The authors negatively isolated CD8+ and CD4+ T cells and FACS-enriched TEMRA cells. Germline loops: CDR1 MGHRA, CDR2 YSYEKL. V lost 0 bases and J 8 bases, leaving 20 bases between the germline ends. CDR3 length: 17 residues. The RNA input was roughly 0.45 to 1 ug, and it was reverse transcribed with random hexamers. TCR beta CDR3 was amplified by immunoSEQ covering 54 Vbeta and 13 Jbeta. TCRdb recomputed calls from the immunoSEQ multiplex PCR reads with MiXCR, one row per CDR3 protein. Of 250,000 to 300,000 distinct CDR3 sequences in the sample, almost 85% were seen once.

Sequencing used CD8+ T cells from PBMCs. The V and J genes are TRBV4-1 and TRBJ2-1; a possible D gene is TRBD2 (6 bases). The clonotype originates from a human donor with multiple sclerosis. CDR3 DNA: TGCGCCAGCAGCCAAGATCCAGCTCGGGGGAATTGGGATGAGCAGTTCTTC. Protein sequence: CASSQDPARGNWDEQFF.